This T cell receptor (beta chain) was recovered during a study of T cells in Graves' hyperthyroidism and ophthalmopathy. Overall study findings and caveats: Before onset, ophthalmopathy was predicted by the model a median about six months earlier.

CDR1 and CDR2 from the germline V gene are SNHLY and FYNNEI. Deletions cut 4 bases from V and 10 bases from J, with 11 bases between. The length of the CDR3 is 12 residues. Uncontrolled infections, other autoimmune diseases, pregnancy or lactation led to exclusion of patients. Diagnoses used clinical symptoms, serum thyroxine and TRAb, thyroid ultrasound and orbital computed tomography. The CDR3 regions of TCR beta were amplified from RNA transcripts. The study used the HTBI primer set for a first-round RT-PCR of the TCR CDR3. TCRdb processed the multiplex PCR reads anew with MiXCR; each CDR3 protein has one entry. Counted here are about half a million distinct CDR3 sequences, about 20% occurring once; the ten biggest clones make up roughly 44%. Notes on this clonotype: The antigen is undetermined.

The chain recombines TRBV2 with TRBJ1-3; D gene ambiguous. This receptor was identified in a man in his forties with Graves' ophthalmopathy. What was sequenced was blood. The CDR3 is CASSVRAITIYF. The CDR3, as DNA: TGTGCCAGCAGTGTCCGAGCTATAACCATATATTTT.